The next 13 T cell receptor beta chains were all read from a single sample in a study of T cells in Graves' hyperthyroidism and ophthalmopathy. TCR beta CDR3 region amplification was performed from RNA transcripts. A set of HTBI primers served as the primers for a first-round RT-PCR of the TCR CDR3. TCRdb reprocessed the multiplex PCR reads with MiXCR, giving one entry per CDR3 protein. Among 300,000 or so distinct CDR3 sequences, approximately 17% were seen once, and the ten largest hold just over 55%. Sequences were obtained from blood. The source of these receptors is a woman aged 60-75 years with Graves' ophthalmopathy.

On this clonotype: It may be a read error: a sequence one base away is much more abundant. The chain links TRBV6-1 to TRBJ1-6, with D possibly matching TRBD1 (6 bases). The CDR3 length is 14 residues. Looked up from germline, CDR1 is MNHNS and CDR2 is SASEGT. V was cut by 5 bases and J by 9 bases, with 14 bases left in between. CDR3 nucleotides: TGTGCCAGCAGTCCTACCGGACAGTCTTCACCCCTCCACTTT. Translation: CASSPTGQSSPLHF.

This clonotype was detected a few times. The chain recombines TRBV15 with TRBJ2-2, with a possible D match to TRBD1 (6 bases). This CDR3 is 16 amino acids long. CDR1 and CDR2 (germline): LNHNV, YYDKDF (reference sequence). V lost 4 bases and J 5 bases, leaving 17 bases between the germline ends. The CDR3 protein is CATSKGRGRATGELFF. In nucleotides, the CDR3 is TGTGCCACCAGCAAGGGCAGGGGTAGGGCTACCGGGGAGCTGTTTTTT.

This clonotype was counted a few times. At one of its ends the junction is not consistent with the germline gene, which may arise from a read error. CDR3 coding DNA: TGCGCCAGCAGCCAAGGGACAGGGGGCATCAACGAGCAGTACTTC. Amino acid sequence: CASSQGTGGINEQYF. The gene calls are TRBV11-2 and TRBJ2-7; 12 nucleotides align to TRBD1. The germline CDR1 and CDR2 sequences are SGHAT and FQNNGV. The CDR3 is 15 amino acids. The whole variable domain, remainder taken from reference TRBV11-2 and TRBJ2-7, is EAGVAQSPRYKIIEKRQSVAFWCNPISGHATLYWYQQILGQGPKLLIQFQNNGVVDDSQLPKDRFSAERLKGVDSTLKIQPAKLEDSAVYLCASSQGTGGINEQYFGPGTRLTVT.

At least ten counts were recorded for this clonotype. This chain joins TRBV6-2 or TRBV6-3 and TRBJ2-5, with D possibly being TRBD1 (6 bases). In germline, CDR1 is MNHEY, CDR2 SVGEGT. The CDR3 consists of 14 residues. The V end lost 9 bases, the J end lost 6 bases, and 20 bases lay between the germline ends. The CDR3 protein is CARHITQGEKTQYF. Here the CDR3 DNA reads TGTGCCAGACATATAACACAGGGTGAAAAGACCCAGTACTTC.

The table lists this clonotype with many counts. V and J are TRBV20-1 and TRBJ2-1, with D possibly being TRBD1 (5 bases). The V and J ends lost 5 bases and 5 bases respectively, with 16 bases between them. Germline lookup yields CDR1 DFQATT and CDR2 SNEGSKA (reference sequence). This CDR3 has 14 residues. CDR3 residues: CSAREGAPDNEQFF. The CDR3 DNA reads as TGCAGTGCTCGCGAAGGGGCCCCGGACAATGAGCAGTTCTTC.

The rearrangement uses TRBV7-3 and TRBJ2-7; D not certain. CDR1 is SGHTA, CDR2 FQGTGA, per germline. The length of the CDR3 is 13 residues. V lost 5 bases and J 3 bases, leaving 11 bases between the germline ends. CDR3 nucleotide sequence: TGTGCCAGCAGCAACCCCCCGGACTACGAGCAGTACTTC. It encodes CASSNPPDYEQYF.

This clonotype has a count of ten or more. The chain has TRBV7-9 and TRBJ2-7; D is possibly TRBD2 (6 bases). The germline V gene encodes CDR1 SEHNR and CDR2 FQNEAQ (reference sequence). The length of the CDR3 is 13 residues. Trimming took 10 bases from V and 0 from J, leaving 13 bases between them. CDR3 amino acids: CATGEASSYEQYF. The CDR3 DNA sequence: TGTGCCACGGGGGAAGCCAGCTCCTACGAGCAGTACTTC.

As DNA, the CDR3 is TGTGCAACAACCGCTTCCGGGACATACTATGGCTACACCTTC. Protein product: CATTASGTYYGYTF. The chain has TRBV19 and TRBJ1-2; tentatively, D is TRBD1 (6 bases). Germline CDR1 is LNHDA and CDR2 is SQIVND (reference sequence). The CDR3 is 14 amino acids.

Many counts were recorded for this clonotype. The chain is built from TRBV27 and TRBJ2-7, with TRBD1 matching 8 bases. Germline V gene data show CDR1 as MNHEY and CDR2 as SMNVEV (reference sequence). V lost 8 bases and J lost 2; bases outside the gene matches: 11. The CDR3 sequence is 15 residues long. The DNA for the CDR3 is TGTGCCAGCGTCCAGACGGGGACAGGCCCCTACGAGCAGTACTTC. Protein: CASVQTGTGPYEQYF.

This clonotype was seen many times. The chain joins TRBV7-2 to TRBJ2-5, with D maybe TRBD1 (6 bases). This CDR3 has 15 amino acids. V shed 7 bases and J shed 2 bases, with 17 bases lying between them. Germline V gene sequence: CDR1 SGHTA, CDR2 FQGNSA. As DNA, the CDR3 is TGTGCCAGCACCTCCTGGCCAGGGGATCAAGAGACCCAGTACTTC. Translation gives CASTSWPGDQETQYF.

This clonotype was counted once. This may stem from a read error, because a much larger clone lies one nucleotide away. This chain joins TRBV7-2 and TRBJ2-1, with TRBD2 matching 7 bases. The closer fit of TRBJ2-7 to the DNA end suggests the J call may be wrong. The CDR3 loop spans 15 amino acids. Germline V gene sequence: CDR1 SGHTA, CDR2 FQGNSA. The CDR3 spells CASSPSAGVYNEQYF. CDR3 nucleotide sequence: TGTGCCAGCAGCCCCTCCGCGGGGGTATACAATGAGCAGTACTTC.

This clonotype has ten or more counts. The rearrangement uses TRBV10-3 and TRBJ2-1, with TRBD1 matching over 8 bases. This CDR3 has 18 residues. The trim removed 0 bases at V and 5 bases at J, leaving 12 bases unmatched. Germline CDR1 ENHRY, CDR2 SYGVKD. The CDR3 sequence is CAISESGSTTGADNEQFF. CDR3 coding DNA: TGTGCCATCAGTGAGTCGGGATCGACGACAGGGGCGGACAATGAGCAGTTCTTC.

This clonotype was found many times. The J gene is TRBJ2-7, the V gene TRBV12-3 or TRBV12-4, with D uncertain. V gave up 5 bases and J gave up 1 base, with 9 bases separating them. The CDR3 extends over 13 amino acids. The DNA for the CDR3 is TGTGCCAGCAGTCCCGCGATATCCTACGAGCAGTACTTC. It translates to CASSPAISYEQYF.